Detailed here is one T cell receptor beta chain. Its target antigen remains unknown. Base qualities are not recorded, but no much larger clone differs from it by a single base. Inclusion was restricted to participants for whom at least one PBMC sample before ART initiation and at least two post-ART samples were available. All participants with HIV were treated in the United States of America. Before DNA extraction, cryopreserved samples of 1-10 million PBMC were thawed and washed. At the time of the earliest PBMC sample for each participant with HIV, ages ranged from roughly 20 to 54 years. PBMC samples were contributed by each participant from 1-4 timepoints before ART initiation and 2-8 timepoints after ART initiation, with a median of 7 samples. For every participant, serial HIV viral load, CD4+ T-cell count, ART history and demographic data were obtained. A Qiagen kit on a QIAcube was used to extract genomic DNA from unsorted PBMC, with samples processed in batches of 12.

The sample belongs to a study of long-term antiretroviral therapy in people with HIV (dated by TCRdb to between 2021 and 2024). The study in broad terms: The earliest samples were collected approximately a decade before the 2015 WHO recommendation for immediate ART, a period when ART was typically delayed until CD4 counts fell. A retrospective serial study tested whether changes in peripheral blood TRB repertoire composition and diversity were associated with ART initiation and durable HIV suppression. The cohort contributed fewer than 200 cryopreserved PBMC samples from about 30 adults with confirmed HIV infection, collected serially over a mean of around 6 years (range 1-12). Among the 30 to 35 participants with HIV, around 10 were female. No cross-contamination during QIAcube processing was seen in test extractions of a monoclonal T-cell line run alongside 30 or so polyclonal samples.

Sequencing of the TRB variable region was done with the immunoSEQ hsTCRB v3.0 assay at survey level resolution. The targeted TRB sequencing depth was about 35,000-55,000 T-cell genomes per sample. An Illumina MiSeq with a v3 150-cycle kit was used to sequence the pooled TRB libraries. Turning to the authors' computational methods: Repertoire analysis was performed in R inside a reproducible Nextflow workflow that covered QC, data transformation and analysis. Custom analyses were implemented in LymphoSeq2, an R package for AIRR-Seq data exploration. Four samples that yielded fewer than 5000 total TRB sequences were excluded, so that more than 150 HIV repertoires were analyzed. Among the 188 retained HIV repertoires, some 60 were collected before ART initiation and about 130 were collected after ART initiation. Each repertoire was downsampled to 5000 TRB nucleotide sequences, and summary statistics were averaged across 100 downsampling iterations. Only TRB sequences with CDR3 regions of at least seven amino acids were retained for analysis. Diversity was assessed using a clonality score derived from Shannon entropy and using the Gini coefficient. In the repertoire networks, any two of the top 5000 CDR3 amino acid sequences were connected whenever the two sequences differed by an edit distance of one. Antigen specificity groups and MHC restriction were predicted for TRB CDR3 amino acid sequences with GLIPH2. To flag known associations with CMV, EBV, HIV or tissue antigens, CDR3 amino acid sequences were compared against VDJdb and McPAS-TCR. Pre-ART, post-ART and control groups were compared with Wilcoxon signed-rank tests and Holm-Bonferroni correction. This immuneACCESS table, as held by TCRdb, lists in-frame sequences with V and J called but not all clones. Of the missing ones, under half trace to an unresolved V gene in checked studies; the others have no known cause. The DNA gave D and trimming, while V, J and clone size come from that table. In this sample the table shows approximately 36,000 clones, around 79% of which occur a single time. The ten largest clones add up to approximately 6.1% of the sample.

General study outcomes and caveats: A significant increase in TRB diversity was found to be associated with ART initiation, although TRB diversity was observed to remain significantly below that of transplant donor controls even after long-term ART. Narrower CDR3 length ranges were observed in HIV repertoires than in controls, and an antigen-experienced repertoire with only a slight naive shift after ART was suggested by the network structure. Because pre-ART samples had limited cell numbers, profiling was done on unsorted PBMC rather than on sorted CD4+ and CD8+ T cells. Limited PBMC availability meant only the TCR beta chain was sequenced, without alpha chain pairing. At every time point, the repertoire was dominated by expanded TRB clones first identified before ART initiation, although this dominance fluctuated and, in many PLHIV, declined after ART. No data were available on ART adherence, viral resistance or therapy changes, limiting inferences about post-ART repertoire changes. The samples were dated from about 2004 to 2018, and the ART regimens that were used may be less effective than current ART regimens.

The TCR sequence derives from a young man with HIV. The specimen comprised unsorted PBMCs, sampled 0.6 years after starting antiretroviral therapy.

The DNA reads as follows: TGTGCCTGGAGTGCCCTAGGCTCAGATACGCAGTATTTT. This sequence encodes CAWSALGSDTQYF. The rearrangement combines TRBV30 with TRBJ2-3; the D gene cannot be resolved reliably. Trimming removed 1 base from V and 4 bases from J, leaving 9 bases between the germline ends. The CDR3 runs 13 amino acids, cysteine and phenylalanine included. Left in the record is the CDR3 DNA by itself, 39 bases read in frame from the first base. Sequences GTSNPN (CDR1) and SVGIG (CDR2) are obtained from the germline V gene (reference sequence).